Given below is one T cell receptor (beta chain) in context. Its specificity is unknown. Germline assignment: CDR1 MNHEY and CDR2 SVGAGI. Trimming took off 11 bases at V and 7 bases at J, with 23 bases between the two ends. The CDR3 has 14 amino acids. The entry originates in a study of T cell responses to AZD1222 COVID-19 vaccine. General study results and limits: A mostly white British donor set with more females was recruited, and clonal diversity was possibly underestimated.

Some clones are missing from TCRdb's copy, which holds only in-frame ones; the method was immunoSEQ multiplex PCR. This sample yields 80,000 or so clones, of which roughly 88% are seen a single time; 5% belongs to the top ten. The TCR originated in an adult in good health. Here the sequenced sample was peripheral blood, taken on day 0 of MenACWY control vaccination. The genes are TRBV6-5 and TRBJ1-2; the D is unclear. The CDR3 loop is CASSSSVGGSGYTF. The CDR3 DNA reads TGTGCCTCCAGCAGTTCGGTCGGAGGGAGTGGCTACACCTTC.